The entry below gives a single TCR beta chain sequence along with its context. The CDR3 has 20 residues. The germline V gene has CDR1 MNHEY and CDR2 SVGEGT. J lost 2 bases, V lost 0 bases, and 12 bases had no gene match. The data originate from a study of blood T cell repertoires in COVID-19. Looking at the study overall: Specimens from acute and convalescent COVID-19 originated in the United States, Italy and Spain. The cDNA or gDNA used as material had been derived from T cells, B-cell-depleted T cells, or PBMCs.

Original analysis: Amplified reference gene primers provided the basis for estimating nucleated cell counts. Here immunoSEQ multiplex PCR was the method, and the copy in TCRdb shows in-frame clones only, minus some. V and J calls and clone size are given by that table; D and trimming were obtained from the DNA. The data contain about 100,000 clones, about 80% of them seen just once; the ten biggest clones take up 4% to 5.5%. The chain joins TRBV6-2 or TRBV6-3 to TRBJ2-1; 11 nucleotides match TRBD2. The receptor comes from a human donor in a cohort sampled during active COVID-19. What was sequenced was peripheral blood. DNA of the CDR3: TGTGCCAGCAGTTACTCGCGGGAACTAGCGGGGGCGAGCGCCTACAATGAGCAGTTCTTC. Residues: CASSYSRELAGASAYNEQFF.